Here is one TCR beta chain with its context. Its target is not known. Sample treatment: about 20 received Ad26.COV2.S at low or high dose, single or two shots; several received placebo; per-sample allocation not given. It was on day 63 after the first vaccine or placebo injection that samples were taken. An Ad26 vector that expressed Wuhan-strain SARS-CoV-2 spike constituted the vaccine. Clones were read by immunoSEQ multiplex PCR, and TCRdb kept only the in-frame ones, dropping some. Here the sample spans some 290,000 clones, approximately 86% being singletons. These data come from a study of Ad26.COV2.S vaccination and SARS-CoV-2 variants. On the study more broadly: The authors gave Ad26.COV2.S intramuscularly, either once or twice 56 days apart.

The ends were cut back, 5 bases at V and 6 bases at J, with 17 bases in the middle. Germline assignment: CDR1 SGHVS and CDR2 FQNEAQ. The CDR3 has 15 amino acids. Study outcomes and limitations: Vaccine recipients posted higher spike-specific TCR breadth than their placebo counterparts.

The sequences come from peripheral blood, collected in a trial of Ad26.COV2.S vaccine versus placebo. The chain employs TRBV7-8 and TRBJ1-5; a weak D match, TRBD1 (6 bases). The sequence was obtained from a person aged 18-60 years who received the Ad26.COV2.S COVID-19 vaccine or a placebo. CDR3 coding DNA: TGTGCCAGCAGCCGGAATTCAGGGGCGCCTCAGCCCCAGCATTTT. Its translation: CASSRNSGAPQPQHF.